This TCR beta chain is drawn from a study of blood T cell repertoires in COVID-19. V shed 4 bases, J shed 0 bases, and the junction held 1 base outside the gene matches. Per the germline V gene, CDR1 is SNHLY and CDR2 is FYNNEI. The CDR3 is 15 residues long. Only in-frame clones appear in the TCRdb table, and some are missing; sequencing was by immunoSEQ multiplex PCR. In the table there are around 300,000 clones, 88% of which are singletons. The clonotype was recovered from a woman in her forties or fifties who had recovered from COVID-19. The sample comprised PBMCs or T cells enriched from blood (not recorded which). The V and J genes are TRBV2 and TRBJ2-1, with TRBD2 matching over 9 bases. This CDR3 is CASSASGTSYNEQFF. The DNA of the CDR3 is TGTGCCAGCAGTGCTAGCGGGACCTCCTACAATGAGCAGTTCTTC.